Sequencing of this T cell receptor (beta chain) was carried out in a study of graft-versus-host responses after intestinal transplantation. Overall study context: Anti-thymocyte globulin induction preceded roughly 3 years of tacrolimus and steroid maintenance in all recipients.

With respect to this clone: Its antigen is currently unknown.

Only in-frame clones appear in the TCRdb table, and some are missing; sequencing was by immunoSEQ multiplex PCR. The data contain 7,000 to 8,500 clones, 85% to 95% of them singletons. Study findings and constraints: Some GvH clones appeared in ileal mucosa or blood before recipient bone marrow.

V was clipped by 5 bases and J by 7 bases; unmatched bases: 7. The CDR3 has 15 residues. Germline CDR1 reads SGHTA; CDR2 reads FQGNSA. V gene TRBV7-2 combines with J gene TRBJ1-6, with 8 bases lining up with TRBD1. The sequencing used PBMCs, collected around 31 days after intestinal transplant. The sequence was collected from a human patient who received an intestinal transplant, so some T cells may come from the graft donor. The CDR3 is CASSTTQGANSPLHF. In DNA form, the CDR3 reads TGTGCCAGCAGCACGACCCAGGGGGCAAATTCACCCCTCCACTTT. The full variable domain, completed using reference TRBV7-2 and TRBJ1-6, is GAGVSQSPSNKVTEKGKDVELRCDPISGHTALYWYRQSLGQGLEFLIYFQGNSAPDKSGLPSDRFSAERTGGSVSTLTIQRTQQEDSAVYLCASSTTQGANSPLHFGNGTRLTVT.